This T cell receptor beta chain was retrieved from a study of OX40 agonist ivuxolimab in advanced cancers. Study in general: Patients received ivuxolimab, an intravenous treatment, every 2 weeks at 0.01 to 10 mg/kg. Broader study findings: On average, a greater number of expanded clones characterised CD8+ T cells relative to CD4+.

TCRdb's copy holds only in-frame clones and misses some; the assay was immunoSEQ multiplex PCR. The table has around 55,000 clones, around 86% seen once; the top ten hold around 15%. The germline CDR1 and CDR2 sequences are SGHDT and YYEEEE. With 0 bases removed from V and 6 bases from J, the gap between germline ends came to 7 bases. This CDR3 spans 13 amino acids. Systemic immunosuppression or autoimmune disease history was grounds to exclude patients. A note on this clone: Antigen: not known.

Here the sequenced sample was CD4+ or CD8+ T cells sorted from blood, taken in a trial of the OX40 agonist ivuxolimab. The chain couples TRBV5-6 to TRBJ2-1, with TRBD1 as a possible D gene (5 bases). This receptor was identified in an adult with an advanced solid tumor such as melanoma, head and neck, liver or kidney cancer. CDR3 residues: CASSLGQLNEQFF. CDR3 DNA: TGTGCCAGCAGCTTGGGACAGCTCAATGAGCAGTTCTTC. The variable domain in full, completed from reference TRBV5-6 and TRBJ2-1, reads DAGVTQSPTHLIKTRGQQVTLRCSPKSGHDTVSWYQQALGQGPQFIFQYYEEEERQRGNFPDRFSGHQFPNYSSELNVNALLLGDSALYLCASSLGQLNEQFFGPGTRLTVL.